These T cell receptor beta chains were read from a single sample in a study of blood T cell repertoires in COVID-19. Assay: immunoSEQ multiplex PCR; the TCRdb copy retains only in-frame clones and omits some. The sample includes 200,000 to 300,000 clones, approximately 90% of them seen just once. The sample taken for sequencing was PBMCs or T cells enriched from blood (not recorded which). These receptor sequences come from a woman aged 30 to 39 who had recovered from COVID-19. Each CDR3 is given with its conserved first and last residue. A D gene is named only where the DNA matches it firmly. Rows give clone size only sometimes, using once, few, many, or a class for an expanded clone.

DNA: TGTGCCAGCAGCTTAGGTATGCGGGCAGGCGGCAAGAACACTGAAGCTTTCTTT
CDR3: CASSLGMRAGGKNTEAFF
V: TRBV7-9
J: TRBJ1-1
D: .
size: .

DNA: TGCAGTGCTAGTGACTTGTACGAGCAGTACTTC
CDR3: CSASDLYEQYF
V: TRBV20-1
J: TRBJ2-7
D: .
size: .

DNA: TGTGCCAGCAGCCCCGGCGGGTCCTATAATTCACCCCTCCACTTT
CDR3: CASSPGGSYNSPLHF
V: TRBV3-1/TRBV3-2
J: TRBJ1-6
D: .
size: once

DNA: TGCGCCAGCAGCCAAGAATTAAGAGCTACCTACGAGCAGTACTTC
CDR3: CASSQELRATYEQYF
V: TRBV4-1
J: TRBJ2-7
D: .
size: .

DNA: TGCAGTGCTAGGGGCTCCGGGGAGCTGTTTTTT
CDR3: CSARGSGELFF
V: TRBV20-1
J: TRBJ2-2
D: .
size: .

DNA: TGTGCCAGCAGCTCACAGCCGGGACTCCTACCCGCTCGGGACAATGAGCAGTTCTTC
CDR3: CASSSQPGLLPARDNEQFF
V: TRBV11-2
J: TRBJ2-1
D: .
size: .

DNA: TGTGCCAGCAGTCTCGGACTAGAACCTTACAATGAGCAGTTCTTC
CDR3: CASSLGLEPYNEQFF
V: TRBV27
J: TRBJ2-1
D: TRBD2
size: .

DNA: TGTGCCACAAGGGGACCAACAGGGGGCAATCAGCCCCAGCATTTT
CDR3: CATRGPTGGNQPQHF
V: TRBV28
J: TRBJ1-5
D: TRBD1
size: .

DNA: TGTGCCAGCAGCCAAGTAACAGGGGGGGGATGGGATGAAAAACTGTTTTTT
CDR3: CASSQVTGGGWDEKLFF
V: TRBV3-1/TRBV3-2
J: TRBJ1-4
D: TRBD1
size: few

DNA: TGTGCCAGCAGCTTAGGGCCTTCCTACACTGAAGCTTTCTTT
CDR3: CASSLGPSYTEAFF
V: TRBV7-2
J: TRBJ1-1
D: .
size: .

DNA: TGCAGCGTCGTGGACAGCCGAACGAACACCGGGGAGCTGTTTTTT
CDR3: CSVVDSRTNTGELFF
V: TRBV29-1
J: TRBJ2-2
D: .
size: few

DNA: TGTGCCAGCAGCATCGCCCCAACAGGGTACGAGCAGTACTTC
CDR3: CASSIAPTGYEQYF
V: TRBV7-6
J: TRBJ2-7
D: .
size: .

DNA: TGCGCCAGCAGCCAGTTAATGTTGGACAGAAGCACAGATACGCAGTATTTT
CDR3: CASSQLMLDRSTDTQYF
V: TRBV23-1
J: TRBJ2-3
D: .
size: .

DNA: TGCGCCAGCAGTCAATCGAGGGGGGGTTTGGGTGGCTACACCTTC
CDR3: CASSQSRGGLGGYTF
V: TRBV23-1
J: TRBJ1-2
D: .
size: .

DNA: TGTGCCAGCAGCCAGCCGTCTTCTCGAGGCGGCAGCAACCTCTCTGGCTACACCTTC
CDR3: CASSQPSSRGGSNLSGYTF
V: TRBV7-9
J: TRBJ1-2
D: .
size: .

DNA: TGCAGCGTTGAAGGGTCAGACACAGATACGCAGTATTTT
CDR3: CSVEGSDTDTQYF
V: TRBV29-1
J: TRBJ2-3
D: .
size: once

DNA: TGTGCCAGCAGCTTAGAAGCAGGCTACAATCAGCCCCAGCATTTT
CDR3: CASSLEAGYNQPQHF
V: TRBV7-8
J: TRBJ1-5
D: .
size: .